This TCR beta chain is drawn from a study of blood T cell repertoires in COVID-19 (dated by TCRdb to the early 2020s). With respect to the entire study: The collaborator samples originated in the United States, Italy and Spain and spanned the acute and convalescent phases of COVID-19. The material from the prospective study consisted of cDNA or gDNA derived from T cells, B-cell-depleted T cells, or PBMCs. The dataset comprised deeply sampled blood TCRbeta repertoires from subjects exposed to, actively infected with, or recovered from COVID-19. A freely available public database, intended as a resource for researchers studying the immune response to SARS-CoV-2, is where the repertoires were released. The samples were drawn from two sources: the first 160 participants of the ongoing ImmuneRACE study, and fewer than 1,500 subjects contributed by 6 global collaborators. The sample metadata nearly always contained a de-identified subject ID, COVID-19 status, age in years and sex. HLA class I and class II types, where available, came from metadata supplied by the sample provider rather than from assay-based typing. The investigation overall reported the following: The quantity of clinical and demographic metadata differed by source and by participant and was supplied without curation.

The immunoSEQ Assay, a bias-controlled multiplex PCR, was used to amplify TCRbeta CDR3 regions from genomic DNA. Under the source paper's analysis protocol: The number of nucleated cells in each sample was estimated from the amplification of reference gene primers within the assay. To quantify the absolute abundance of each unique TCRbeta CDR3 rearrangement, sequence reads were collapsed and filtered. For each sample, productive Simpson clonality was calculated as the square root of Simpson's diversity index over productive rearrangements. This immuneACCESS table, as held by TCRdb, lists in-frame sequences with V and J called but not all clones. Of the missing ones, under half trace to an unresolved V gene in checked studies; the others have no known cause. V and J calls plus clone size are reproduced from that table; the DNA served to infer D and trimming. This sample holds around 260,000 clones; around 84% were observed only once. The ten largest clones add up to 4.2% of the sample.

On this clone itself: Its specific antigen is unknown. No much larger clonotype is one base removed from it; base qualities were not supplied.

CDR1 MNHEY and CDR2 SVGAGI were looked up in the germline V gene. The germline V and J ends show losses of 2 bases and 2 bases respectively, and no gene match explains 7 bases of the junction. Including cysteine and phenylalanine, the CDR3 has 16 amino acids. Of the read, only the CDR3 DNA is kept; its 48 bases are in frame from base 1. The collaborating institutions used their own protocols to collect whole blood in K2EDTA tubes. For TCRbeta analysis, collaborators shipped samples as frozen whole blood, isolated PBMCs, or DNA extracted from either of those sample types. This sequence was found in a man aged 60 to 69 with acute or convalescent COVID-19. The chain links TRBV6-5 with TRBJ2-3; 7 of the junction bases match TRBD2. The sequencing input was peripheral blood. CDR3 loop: CASSYKAGPVTDTQYF. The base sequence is TGTGCCAGCAGTTACAAAGCGGGGCCCGTCACAGATACGCAGTATTTT.